Each of the 21 T cell receptor beta chains below was sequenced from the same sample in a study of CD4 T cells in relation to SARS-CoV-2 and coronaviruses. Unexposed donor CD4+ T cells date from 2011-2018, before the COVID-19 pandemic. Isolation of CD4+ T cells took place after approximately 10 days in culture. Their antigen targets remain unknown. This table comes from immunoSEQ multiplex PCR, and its TCRdb copy is limited to in-frame clones, with some not included. The sample carries almost 30,000 clones, over 75% recorded once. The sequenced material came from CD4+ T cells from PBMCs, cultured in vitro. The receptors come from a human donor in good health.

This clone was found a few times. The rearrangement links TRBV2 to TRBJ2-5, with D possibly TRBD1 on 6 matching bases. Germline values: CDR1 SNHLY, CDR2 FYNNEI. The germline V and J ends were trimmed by 7 bases and 3 bases, with 15 bases remaining between them. This CDR3 contains 14 residues. CDR3: CASTQDRGKETQYF. The CDR3, as DNA: TGTGCCAGCACCCAGGACAGAGGGAAAGAGACCCAGTACTTC.

This clone was found a few times. The chain employs TRBV9 and TRBJ1-4; D gene ambiguous. CDR3 length: 14 amino acids. The V end lost 4 bases, the J end lost 8 bases, and 15 bases lay between the germline ends. Germline lookup yields CDR1 SGDLS and CDR2 YYNGEE. The CDR3 sequence is CASSPLGSGEKLFF. DNA for the CDR3: TGTGCCAGCAGCCCATTGGGCTCGGGAGAAAAACTGTTTTTT.

The chain carries TRBV19 and TRBJ2-5; D may be TRBD2 (6 bases). Germline assignment: CDR1 LNHDA and CDR2 SQIVND (reference sequence). The germline V and J ends were trimmed by 6 bases and 4 bases, with 12 bases remaining between them. The CDR3 is made up of 13 amino acids. The CDR3 nucleotides read TGTGCCAGTAGATCGGGAGTAGGAGAGACCCAGTACTTC. It is translated as CASRSGVGETQYF.

V and J are TRBV6-9 and TRBJ1-1; possible D gene TRBD1, 5 bases. CDR1 is MNHGY, CDR2 SVAAGI, per germline. The CDR3 has 14 residues. Deletions cut 2 bases from V and 3 bases from J, with 10 bases between. The CDR3 region has the DNA TGTGCCAGCAGTTATCCCCGCAGGGACACTGAAGCTTTCTTT. Its protein is CASSYPRRDTEAFF.

The rearrangement uses TRBV9 and TRBJ2-7; weak D call: TRBD1 (6 bases). This CDR3 has 14 residues. The V gene lost 4 bases and the J gene lost 4 bases, with 15 bases spanning the gap. From germline, CDR1 is SGDLS and CDR2 YYNGEE. As DNA, the CDR3 is TGTGCCAGCAGCCCAACGGGACAATCATACGAGCAGTACTTC. It encodes CASSPTGQSYEQYF.

In DNA, the CDR3 is TGTGCCAGCAGCCAACTGACCCTCGGGACAAGAGGGCGGAAACTGTTTTTT. Encoded protein: CASSQLTLGTRGRKLFF. This chain uses TRBV28 with TRBJ1-4; tentatively, D is TRBD1 (6 bases). The V end was cut by 6 bases, the J end by 11 bases, with 28 bases between. The CDR3 contains 17 residues. Germline V gene lookup returns CDR1 MDHEN and CDR2 SYDVKM.

This rearrangement joins TRBV3-1 (or the pseudogene TRBV3-2) to TRBJ1-6, with D possibly being TRBD1 (6 bases). Germline V CDR1 and CDR2: LGHDT, YNNKEL (reference sequence). V gave up 1 base and J gave up 7 bases, with 11 bases separating them. CDR3 length equals 15 residues. Here the CDR3 DNA reads TGTGCCAGCAGCCAAGCTGACAGGTGGAATTCACCCCTCCACTTT. Its translation: CASSQADRWNSPLHF.

This clone turned up a few times. The V and J genes are TRBV19 and TRBJ1-1; D call uncertain. In germline, CDR1 is LNHDA, CDR2 SQIVND (reference sequence). V lost 3 bases, J lost 6 bases, and 11 bases lay in between. The CDR3 has 13 residues. CDR3 DNA: TGTGCCAGTAGTATTCGTGGGGAATCTGAAGCTTTCTTT. Residues: CASSIRGESEAFF.

The chain carries TRBV9 and TRBJ2-3; tentative D call: TRBD2 (7 bases). The CDR3 totals 15 residues. The V end was cut by 0 bases, the J end by 4 bases, with 12 bases between. Germline CDR1 is SGDLS and CDR2 is YYNGEE. The CDR3 region has the DNA TGTGCCAGCAGCGTAGTAGGCGGGGGCGCAGATACGCAGTATTTT. It translates to CASSVVGGGADTQYF.

This chain connects TRBV10-3 to TRBJ1-5, with TRBD1 matching over 8 bases. CDR3 size: 16 residues. The junction had 7 bases not matched to a gene; V was cut back by 0 bases and J by 6 bases. Germline CDR1 is ENHRY and CDR2 is SYGVKD. This CDR3 reads CAISESRNRGSQPQHF. The CDR3 bases are TGTGCCATCAGTGAGTCGAGGAACAGGGGGAGTCAGCCCCAGCATTTT.

This rearrangement joins TRBV4-3 to TRBJ2-7; TRBD1 agrees at 8 bases. Per germline, CDR1 LGHNA and CDR2 YSLEER. The CDR3 loop spans 18 amino acids. J lost 1 base, V lost 1 base, and 12 bases had no gene match. The CDR3 DNA reads TGCGCCAGCAGCCAAGCCTCCCAACAGGGGGGCACTTCCTACGAGCAGTACTTC. Its protein product is CASSQASQQGGTSYEQYF.

The chain is built from TRBV2 and TRBJ1-5; tentatively, D is TRBD1 (5 bases). The CDR3 covers 18 residues. Germline V gene data show CDR1 as SNHLY and CDR2 as FYNNEI. The V and J ends lost 1 base and 0 bases respectively, with 16 bases between them. CDR3 region: CASSEGRRRGSSNQPQHF. Here the CDR3 DNA reads TGTGCCAGCAGTGAAGGGAGACGAAGGGGTAGTAGCAATCAGCCCCAGCATTTT.

The table lists this clone with a count of one. This rearrangement joins TRBV3-1 (or the pseudogene TRBV3-2) to TRBJ2-7; 14 bases are shared with TRBD2. The CDR3 length is 18 residues. J lost 2 bases, V lost 1 base, and 7 bases had no gene match. Germline values: CDR1 LGHDT, CDR2 YNNKEL (reference sequence). The CDR3 nucleotides read TGTGCCAGCAGCCAAGTCCCCGGGACTAGCGGGAGAGCCTACGAGCAGTACTTC. Translated: CASSQVPGTSGRAYEQYF.

This clone appeared once. This chain connects TRBV7-2 to TRBJ2-6, with a possible D match to TRBD1 (7 bases). The CDR3 extends over 15 amino acids. Germline values: CDR1 SGHTA, CDR2 FQGNSA. Trimming pared 5 bases from V and 4 bases from J, leaving 12 bases between. The CDR3 is CASSQGGAGANVLTF. The CDR3 DNA follows: TGTGCCAGCAGCCAGGGGGGAGCCGGGGCCAACGTCCTGACTTTC.

The table lists this clone with a count of one. This chain joins TRBV19 and TRBJ1-1; D unclear. Trimming took off 1 base at V and 5 bases at J, with 8 bases between the two ends. The length of the CDR3 is 13 residues. From germline, CDR1 is LNHDA and CDR2 SQIVND (reference sequence). The CDR3 is CASSIGGITEAFF. The CDR3 DNA reads TGTGCCAGTAGTATAGGCGGGATTACTGAAGCTTTCTTT.

J is TRBJ2-3 and V is TRBV10-3, with TRBD2 matching 12 bases. The V gene end was trimmed by 2 bases and the J gene end by 7 bases; junction bases not matched to a gene: 1. Germline CDR1 reads ENHRY; CDR2 reads SYGVKD. The CDR3 consists of 14 residues. The CDR3 coding sequence is TGTGCCATCAGTGAGGGACTAGCGGGAAATACGCAGTATTTT. Translation: CAISEGLAGNTQYF.

V gene TRBV6-4 combines with J gene TRBJ1-1; no definite D call. Trimming pared 4 bases from V and 4 bases from J, leaving 16 bases between. Per germline, CDR1 MRHNA and CDR2 SNTAGT. This CDR3 contains 15 residues. CDR3 protein: CASSGAPRGSTEAFF. Here the CDR3 DNA reads TGTGCCAGCAGTGGGGCACCTCGAGGGAGCACTGAAGCTTTCTTT.

The chain employs TRBV19 and TRBJ1-2, with TRBD1 identical over 12 bases. The CDR3 covers 15 residues. The V gene end was trimmed by 5 bases and the J gene end by 4 bases; junction bases not matched to a gene: 5. Germline CDR1 LNHDA, CDR2 SQIVND (reference sequence). The CDR3 loop reads CASSAGQGASYGYTF. CDR3 nucleotide sequence: TGTGCCAGTAGTGCGGGACAGGGGGCGAGCTATGGCTACACCTTC.

The chain carries TRBV19 and TRBJ2-2, with 11 positions matching TRBD2. The CDR3 covers 17 residues. V lost 4 bases and J lost 5; bases outside the gene matches: 9. From germline, CDR1 is LNHDA and CDR2 SQIVND (reference sequence). CDR3 DNA: TGTGCCAGTAGTAGGCGTGGGCTAGCGGGGGGTACCGGGGAGCTGTTTTTT. Protein: CASSRRGLAGGTGELFF.

The rearrangement links TRBV11-3 to TRBJ2-3, with D possibly being TRBD1 or TRBD2 (6 bases each). Trimming removed 5 bases from V and 5 bases from J, with 14 bases in between. CDR1 and CDR2 from the germline V gene are SGHNT and YENEEA. This CDR3 has 14 amino acids. DNA for the CDR3: TGTGCCAGCAGCCGTGGGGGGCTCCTAGATACGCAGTATTTT. Protein product: CASSRGGLLDTQYF.

The gene calls are TRBV5-4 and TRBJ1-4, with D possibly matching TRBD1 (5 bases). V was cut by 0 bases and J by 5 bases, with 8 bases left in between. Germline V gives CDR1 SGHNT, CDR2 YYREEE (reference sequence). The CDR3 runs to 14 residues. The CDR3 bases are TGTGCCAGCAGCTTGGGACAGATAAATGAAAAACTGTTTTTT. Its protein is CASSLGQINEKLFF.